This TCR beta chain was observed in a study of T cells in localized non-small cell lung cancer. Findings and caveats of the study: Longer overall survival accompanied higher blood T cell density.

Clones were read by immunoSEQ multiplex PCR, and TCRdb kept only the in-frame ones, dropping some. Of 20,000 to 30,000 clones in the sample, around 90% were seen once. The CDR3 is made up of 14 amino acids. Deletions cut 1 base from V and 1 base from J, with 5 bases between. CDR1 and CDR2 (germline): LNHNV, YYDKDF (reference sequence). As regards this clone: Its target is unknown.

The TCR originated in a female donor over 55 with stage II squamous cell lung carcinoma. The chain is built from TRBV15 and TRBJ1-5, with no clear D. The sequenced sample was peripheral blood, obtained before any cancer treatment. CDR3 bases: TGTGCCACCAGCAGAGTTCGAAGCAATCAGCCCCAGCATTTT. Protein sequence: CATSRVRSNQPQHF.